This T cell receptor (beta chain) comes out of a study of long-term antiretroviral therapy in people with HIV. Findings and limits, study-wide: Against controls, HIV repertoires showed narrower ranges of CDR3 length. Post-ART, diversity grew, though it stayed under transplant donor control levels.

Trimming took 3 bases from V and 2 from J, leaving 8 bases between them. Germline CDR1 SGHVS, CDR2 FQNEAQ. This CDR3 is built from 15 residues. Only United States sites treated participants with HIV. Amounts of about 0.9-11 million cryopreserved PBMC were held in the samples before DNA extraction. A word on this clone: Its antigen is not known.

Sequencing relied on immunoSEQ assay v3.0, run at survey level. TCRdb keeps only in-frame clones here, not all; method: immunoSEQ multiplex PCR. The sample lists around 29,000 clones, over 90% seen once, with 3.1% in the top ten. Source: unsorted PBMCs, taken 5.3 years after starting antiretroviral therapy. This sequence originates from a middle-aged man with HIV. This chain uses TRBV7-8 with TRBJ1-6; D is undetermined. CDR3 amino acids: CASSFTGTYNSPLHF. As DNA, the CDR3 is TGTGCCAGCAGCTTTACGGGGACCTATAATTCACCCCTCCACTTT.